These T cell receptor beta chains were read from a single sample in a study of vaccination and CD4 T cells after COVID-19. From the PCR reads, TCRdb called clonotypes with MiXCR, one entry per CDR3 protein. The sample shows about 26,000 distinct CDR3 sequences, roughly 40% of them seen only once. These receptors are not linked to any known antigen. The material sequenced was CD4+ T cells from blood, cultured in vitro. The receptors shown here come from a human donor who had recovered from COVID-19. CDR3s include the opening cysteine and the closing phenylalanine or tryptophan. Each record gives: D gene, J gene, clone size, V gene, CDR3 DNA, CDR3 protein. A D gene is named only where the DNA matches it firmly. Expanded clones are given a class, and other clones once, few, many or no size at all.

D gene: TRBD1; J gene: TRBJ1-5; clone size: NA; V gene: TRBV20-1; CDR3 DNA: TGCAGTGCTCCCCATGCCGGGACAGGGTCAAATCAGCCCCAGCATTTT; CDR3 protein: CSAPHAGTGSNQPQHF
D gene: NA; J gene: TRBJ1-6; clone size: NA; V gene: TRBV3-1; CDR3 DNA: TGTGCCAGCAGCCCGGGATCCTATAATTCACCCCTCCACTTT; CDR3 protein: CASSPGSYNSPLHF
D gene: TRBD1; J gene: TRBJ2-7; clone size: NA; V gene: TRBV27; CDR3 DNA: TGTGCCAGCAGTTCTCAGTACCGGGACAGCTCCTACGAGCAGTACTTC; CDR3 protein: CASSSQYRDSSYEQYF
D gene: TRBD2; J gene: TRBJ2-3; clone size: few; V gene: TRBV20-1; CDR3 DNA: TGCAGTGCTGACAAGACTAGCGCCCCCACAGATACGCAGTATTTT; CDR3 protein: CSADKTSAPTDTQYF
D gene: TRBD1; J gene: TRBJ2-5; clone size: NA; V gene: TRBV20-1; CDR3 DNA: TGCAGTGCTCCAGGGGGCGTTGAGACCCAGTACTTC; CDR3 protein: CSAPGGVETQYF
D gene: NA; J gene: TRBJ1-1; clone size: few; V gene: TRBV28; CDR3 DNA: TGTGCCAGCAGTTTATCGGACGGAGAAGCTTTCTTT; CDR3 protein: CASSLSDGEAFF
D gene: NA; J gene: TRBJ2-7; clone size: few; V gene: TRBV18; CDR3 DNA: TGTGCCAGCTCACCGACGGGTTTCGAGCAGTACTTC; CDR3 protein: CASSPTGFEQYF
D gene: TRBD1; J gene: TRBJ2-3; clone size: few; V gene: TRBV24-1; CDR3 DNA: TGTGCCACCAGTGATCCGACAGGGGGAGACACAGATACGCAGTATTTT; CDR3 protein: CATSDPTGGDTDTQYF
D gene: NA; J gene: TRBJ2-7; clone size: NA; V gene: TRBV28; CDR3 DNA: TGTGCCAGCAGTTTACGGGGGGCAGGAGGCTCCTACGAGCAGTACTTC; CDR3 protein: CASSLRGAGGSYEQYF
D gene: TRBD1; J gene: TRBJ1-2; clone size: NA; V gene: TRBV10-1; CDR3 DNA: TGCGCCAGCAGAGGACAGGGGGCGGATGGCTACACCTTC; CDR3 protein: CASRGQGADGYTF
D gene: NA; J gene: TRBJ2-1; clone size: NA; V gene: TRBV4-3; CDR3 DNA: TGCGCCAGCAGCCAAGGTTGGTCAGATGAGCAGTTCTTC; CDR3 protein: CASSQGWSDEQFF
D gene: TRBD2; J gene: TRBJ2-1; clone size: NA; V gene: TRBV6-1; CDR3 DNA: TGTGCCAGCAGCCCGGGAGGGTCAGGCAATGAGCAGTTCTTC; CDR3 protein: CASSPGGSGNEQFF
D gene: NA; J gene: TRBJ2-5; clone size: few; V gene: TRBV20-1; CDR3 DNA: TGCAGTGCTGCACAGGGAGGGGAAGAGACCCAGTACTTC; CDR3 protein: CSAAQGGEETQYF
D gene: TRBD1; J gene: TRBJ2-7; clone size: NA; V gene: TRBV20-1; CDR3 DNA: TGCAGTGCTACCTCGGACAGGGCCTTCTACGAGCAGTACTTC; CDR3 protein: CSATSDRAFYEQYF
D gene: NA; J gene: TRBJ2-3; clone size: NA; V gene: TRBV15; CDR3 DNA: TGTGCCACCAGCAGCCCGACTAGTGGCACAGATACGCAGTATTTT; CDR3 protein: CATSSPTSGTDTQYF
D gene: NA; J gene: TRBJ1-2; clone size: NA; V gene: TRBV19; CDR3 DNA: TGTGCCAGTAGTTCGCTGGGATACCATGGCTACACCTTC; CDR3 protein: CASSSLGYHGYTF
D gene: NA; J gene: TRBJ2-5; clone size: once; V gene: TRBV5-1; CDR3 DNA: TGCGCCAGCAGCTTCTCGCGCACAGGCCAAGAGACCCAGTACTTC; CDR3 protein: CASSFSRTGQETQYF
D gene: NA; J gene: TRBJ1-2; clone size: NA; V gene: TRBV12-3/TRBV12-4; CDR3 DNA: TGTGCCAGCAGTTTGTGGCCCCCGGGGAGCGAGGGCTACACCTTC; CDR3 protein: CASSLWPPGSEGYTF
D gene: NA; J gene: TRBJ2-1; clone size: once; V gene: TRBV21-1; CDR3 DNA: TGTGCCAGCAGCAAGAGTAGCGGCAATGAGCAGTTCTTC; CDR3 protein: CASSKSSGNEQFF
D gene: NA; J gene: TRBJ2-1; clone size: large; V gene: TRBV6-1; CDR3 DNA: TGTGCCAGCAGCTCCAGCGGTACTACCTACAATGAGCAGTTCTTC; CDR3 protein: CASSSSGTTYNEQFF
D gene: TRBD1; J gene: TRBJ1-5; clone size: NA; V gene: TRBV29-1; CDR3 DNA: TGCAGCGCTTCAGGGGGTAAAAATCAGCCCCAGCATTTT; CDR3 protein: CSASGGKNQPQHF
D gene: NA; J gene: TRBJ1-5; clone size: NA; V gene: TRBV2; CDR3 DNA: TGTGCCAGCACTGCAACGAGGAGCAATCAGCCCCAGCATTTT; CDR3 protein: CASTATRSNQPQHF
D gene: TRBD1; J gene: TRBJ1-3; clone size: few; V gene: TRBV15; CDR3 DNA: TGTGCCACCAGCGACGACAGGGCCTTTGGAAACACCATATATTTT; CDR3 protein: CATSDDRAFGNTIYF
D gene: NA; J gene: TRBJ2-1; clone size: once; V gene: TRBV21-1; CDR3 DNA: TGTGCCAGCAGCACCCCGACTAGGTACAATGAGCAGTTCTTC; CDR3 protein: CASSTPTRYNEQFF
D gene: NA; J gene: TRBJ2-5; clone size: few; V gene: TRBV28; CDR3 DNA: TGTGCCAGCAGTCCCCCGACCCCAGGTTCAAAGACCCAGTACTTC; CDR3 protein: CASSPPTPGSKTQYF
D gene: NA; J gene: TRBJ1-1; clone size: NA; V gene: TRBV7-9; CDR3 DNA: TGTGCCAGCAGCTCATGGGGAGGCCTCTTGAACACTGAAGCTTTCTTT; CDR3 protein: CASSSWGGLLNTEAFF
D gene: NA; J gene: TRBJ2-3; clone size: NA; V gene: TRBV28; CDR3 DNA: TGTGCCAGCACTCAACCGCTGACTAGCACAGATACGCAGTATTTT; CDR3 protein: CASTQPLTSTDTQYF
D gene: NA; J gene: TRBJ1-1; clone size: NA; V gene: TRBV6-2/TRBV6-3; CDR3 DNA: TGTGCCAGCGGTGGGTACACTGAAGCTTTCTTT; CDR3 protein: CASGGYTEAFF
D gene: NA; J gene: TRBJ2-3; clone size: NA; V gene: TRBV23-1; CDR3 DNA: TGCGCCAGCAGCCGTACGGGCTCTCCCACAGATACGCAGTATTTT; CDR3 protein: CASSRTGSPTDTQYF
D gene: NA; J gene: TRBJ2-3; clone size: NA; V gene: TRBV20-1; CDR3 DNA: TGCAGTGCTAGACTTCGAATCCTCACAGATACGCAGTATTTT; CDR3 protein: CSARLRILTDTQYF
D gene: NA; J gene: TRBJ1-1; clone size: few; V gene: TRBV28; CDR3 DNA: TGTGCCAGCAGCGTACGGGCTTCAGGAGGGGTGAACACTGAAGCTTTCTTT; CDR3 protein: CASSVRASGGVNTEAFF
D gene: TRBD1; J gene: TRBJ1-1; clone size: once; V gene: TRBV2; CDR3 DNA: TGTGCCAGCAGTGAAAGGGGGCGTAGGACTGAAGCTTTCTTT; CDR3 protein: CASSERGRRTEAFF
D gene: TRBD1; J gene: TRBJ1-6; clone size: few; V gene: TRBV25-1; CDR3 DNA: TGTGCCAGCAGTGGGACAGGCTATAATTCACCCCTCCACTTT; CDR3 protein: CASSGTGYNSPLHF
D gene: NA; J gene: TRBJ2-5; clone size: NA; V gene: TRBV5-1; CDR3 DNA: TGCGCCAGCAGCTTGATGGGGGAGACCCAGTACTTC; CDR3 protein: CASSLMGETQYF